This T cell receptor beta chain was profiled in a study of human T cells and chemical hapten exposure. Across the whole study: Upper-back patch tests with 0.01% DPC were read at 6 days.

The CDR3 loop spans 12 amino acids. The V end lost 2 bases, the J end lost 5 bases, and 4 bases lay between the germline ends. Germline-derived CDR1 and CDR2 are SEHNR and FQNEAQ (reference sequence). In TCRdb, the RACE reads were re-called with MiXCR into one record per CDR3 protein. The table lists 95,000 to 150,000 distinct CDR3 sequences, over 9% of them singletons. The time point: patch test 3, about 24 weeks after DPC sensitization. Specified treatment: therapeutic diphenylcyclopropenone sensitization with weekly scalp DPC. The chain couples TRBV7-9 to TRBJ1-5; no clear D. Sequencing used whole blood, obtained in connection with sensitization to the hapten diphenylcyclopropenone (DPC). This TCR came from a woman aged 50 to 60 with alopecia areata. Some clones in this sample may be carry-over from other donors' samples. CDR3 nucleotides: TGTGCCAGCAGCTTACCCGATCAGCCCCAGCATTTT. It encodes CASSLPDQPQHF.